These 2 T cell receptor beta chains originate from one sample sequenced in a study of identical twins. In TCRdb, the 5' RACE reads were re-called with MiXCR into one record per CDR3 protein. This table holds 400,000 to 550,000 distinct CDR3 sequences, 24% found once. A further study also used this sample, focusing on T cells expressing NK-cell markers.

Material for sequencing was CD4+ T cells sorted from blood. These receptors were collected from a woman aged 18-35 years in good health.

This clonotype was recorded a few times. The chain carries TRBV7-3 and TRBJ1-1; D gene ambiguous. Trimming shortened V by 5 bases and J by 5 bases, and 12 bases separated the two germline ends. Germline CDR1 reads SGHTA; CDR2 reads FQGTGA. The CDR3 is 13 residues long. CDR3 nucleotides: TGTGCCAGCAGCCGAGCACAGTTTACTGAAGCTTTCTTT. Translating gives CASSRAQFTEAFF.

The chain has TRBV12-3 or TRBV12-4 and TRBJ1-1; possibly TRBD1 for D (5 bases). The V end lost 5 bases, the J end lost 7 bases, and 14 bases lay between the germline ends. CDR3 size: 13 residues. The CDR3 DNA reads TGTGCCAGCAGTCTGAAACAGGCCCTTGAAGCTTTCTTT. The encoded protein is CASSLKQALEAFF.